Each of the 31 T cell receptor beta chains below was sequenced from the same sample in a study of tumor-infiltrating lymphocytes in oesophageal squamous cell carcinoma. One entry per CDR3 protein results from TCRdb running MiXCR on the PCR reads. The table shows fewer than 25,000 distinct CDR3 sequences, with approximately 35% occurring only once. The sample taken for sequencing was esophageal tumor tissue. The source of these receptors is a female donor with esophageal squamous cell carcinoma.

Notes on this clonotype: The junction and the germline gene differ at one end; a read error may be behind it. CDR3 loop: CASSVSGGYNSPLHF. CDR3 sequence (DNA): TGTGCCAGCAGTGTGTCAGGGGGCTATAATTCACCCCTCCACTTC. This chain links TRBV6-6 with TRBJ2-5; 8 positions agree with TRBD1. Germline V gene sequence: CDR1 MNHNY, CDR2 SVGAGI (reference sequence). The CDR3 has 15 amino acids.

This clonotype is medium-sized in the sample. The chain has TRBV12-3 or TRBV12-4 and TRBJ1-1; possible D gene TRBD1, 5 bases. The CDR3 sequence is 12 residues long. V lost 6 bases to trimming and J lost 3 bases, with 8 bases between them. CDR3 amino acids: CASSEGYTEAFF. CDR3 nucleotide sequence: TGTGCCAGCAGCGAGGGGTACACTGAAGCTTTCTTT.

The chain is built from TRBV5-6 and TRBJ2-3; 7 bases line up with TRBD1. The CDR3 is made up of 17 amino acids. CDR1 SGHDT and CDR2 YYEEEE come from the germline V gene. V lost 4 bases and J lost 4; bases outside the gene matches: 15. The CDR3 is CASSARQGAAVADTQYF. In DNA form, the CDR3 reads TGTGCCAGCAGCGCGCGACAGGGAGCGGCGGTGGCAGATACGCAGTATTTT.

This clonotype showed up many times. This rearrangement joins TRBV5-1 to TRBJ2-7; weak D call: TRBD1 (5 bases). Germline CDR1 is SGHRS and CDR2 is YFSETQ. The CDR3 loop spans 13 amino acids. The V gene lost 4 bases and the J gene lost 2 bases, with 10 bases spanning the gap. This CDR3 reads CASSEDTTYEQYF. The CDR3 DNA reads as TGCGCCAGCAGCGAGGACACTACCTACGAGCAGTACTTC.

This rearrangement joins TRBV30 to TRBJ2-4; the D is unclear. In germline, CDR1 is GTSNPN, CDR2 SVGIG (reference sequence). Trimming removed 2 bases from V and 6 bases from J, with 5 bases in between. The CDR3 covers 11 residues. The CDR3 DNA is TGTGCCTGGAGTTTGGGAAACATTCAGTACTTC. This encodes CAWSLGNIQYF.

There are many counts of this clonotype. This chain connects TRBV15 to TRBJ1-1, with a possible D match to TRBD1 (6 bases). The germline gives CDR1 LNHNV, CDR2 YYDKDF (reference sequence). Between the trimmed V and J ends, which lost 1 base and 4 bases, there was a span of 10 bases. The CDR3 totals 14 residues. The CDR3 coding sequence is TGTGCCACCAGCAGAGCGGGGGCAGCCACTGAAGCTTTCTTT. Translating gives CATSRAGAATEAFF.

By sample share, this clonotype is medium-sized. The genes are TRBV7-9 and TRBJ2-3, with D possibly TRBD1 on 6 matching bases. The CDR3 has 15 residues. CDR1 and CDR2 (germline): SEHNR, FQNEAQ (reference sequence). With 1 base removed from V and 4 bases from J, the gap between germline ends came to 12 bases. Written as DNA, the CDR3 is TGTGCCAGCAGCTTAGTGACAGGCTCGGCAGATACGCAGTATTTT. This translates into CASSLVTGSADTQYF.

This clonotype was picked up a small number of times. A much larger clone differs by one base, so this may be a read error. The rearrangement uses TRBV6-2 or TRBV6-3 and TRBJ2-1, with unresolved D. Germline CDR1 MNHEY, CDR2 SVGEGT. Trimming took 2 bases from V and 10 from J, leaving 18 bases between them. The CDR3 sequence is 15 residues long. The CDR3 DNA reads as TGTGCCAGCAGTTACCGCCATACTCGTGGCTACGAGCAGTTCTTC. It yields the protein CASSYRHTRGYEQFF.

This clonotype was seen more than once but under ten times. This chain joins TRBV19 and TRBJ1-4; TRBD1 might be the D (5 bases). The germline V and J ends were trimmed by 5 bases and 8 bases, with 21 bases remaining between them. Germline V lookup: CDR1 LNHDA, CDR2 SQIVND (reference sequence). The CDR3 extends over 16 amino acids. As DNA, the CDR3 is TGTGCCAGTAGTTGGGGCCTCGCCAGGCCCGGGGAAAAACTGTTTTTT. It specifies CASSWGLARPGEKLFF.

The rearrangement links TRBV2 to TRBJ1-2, with 8 bases matching TRBD1. V lost 5 bases to trimming and J lost 4 bases; unmatched junction nucleotides: 6. Per the germline V gene, CDR1 is SNHLY and CDR2 is FYNNEI. This CDR3 spans 14 amino acids. The CDR3 sequence is CASSSTGDSYGYTF. In DNA form, the CDR3 reads TGTGCCAGCAGTTCGACAGGGGATTCCTATGGCTACACCTTC.

Many counts were recorded for this clonotype. This rearrangement joins TRBV27 to TRBJ1-1; D not resolved. CDR1 and CDR2 (germline): MNHEY, SMNVEV (reference sequence). This CDR3 is 13 amino acids long. Trimming stripped 2 bases from V and 5 bases from J, with 9 bases between. CDR3 in amino acids: CASSLTRGTEAFF. CDR3 sequence (DNA): TGTGCCAGCAGTTTAACCAGAGGGACTGAAGCTTTCTTT.

The sample holds a few counts of this clonotype. V is TRBV6-1 and J is TRBJ2-4; D may be TRBD2 (6 bases). V was cut by 5 bases and J by 2 bases, with 13 bases left in between. The germline V gene encodes CDR1 MNHNS and CDR2 SASEGT. The CDR3 totals 15 residues. The CDR3 spells CASSPLAKTKNIQYF. The CDR3 region has the DNA TGTGCCAGCAGTCCCCTAGCGAAAACCAAAAACATTCAGTACTTC.

On this clonotype: A read error may explain this, as a much larger clone is one base away. The V and J genes are TRBV5-6 and TRBJ2-1, with D possibly being TRBD2 (6 bases). The CDR3 extends over 15 amino acids. The V and J ends lost 1 base and 13 bases respectively, with 21 bases between them. Germline lookup yields CDR1 SGHDT and CDR2 YYEEEE. CDR3 coding DNA: TGTGCCAGCAGCTTGTTGCGGGGTGGGGTGGAGACCCAGTTCTTC. It is translated as CASSLLRGGVETQFF. Using reference TRBV5-6 and TRBJ2-1 for the parts outside the CDR3, the full variable domain is DAGVTQSPTHLIKTRGQQVTLRCSPKSGHDTVSWYQQALGQGPQFIFQYYEEEERQRGNFPDRFSGHQFPNYSSELNVNALLLGDSALYLCASSLLRGGVETQFFGPGTRLTVL.

For this clonotype: A much larger clone differs by one base, so this may be a read error. This rearrangement joins TRBV5-4 to TRBJ2-3; D is perhaps TRBD2 (5 bases). The CDR3 extends over 14 amino acids. In germline, CDR1 is SGHNT, CDR2 YYREEE (reference sequence). Trimming pared 4 bases from V and 14 bases from J, leaving 23 bases between. The CDR3 is CASSIRADTGELYF. DNA of the CDR3: TGTGCCAGCAGCATCCGGGCCGACACCGGGGAGCTGTATTTT. Complete variable domain (other parts from reference TRBV5-4 and TRBJ2-3): ETGVTQSPTHLIKTRGQQVTLRCSSQSGHNTVSWYQQALGQGPQFIFQYYREEENGRGNFPPRFSGLQFPNYSSELNVNALELDDSALYLCASSIRADTGELYFGPGTRLTVL.

There are many counts of this clonotype. This chain joins TRBV28 and TRBJ2-1; D gene ambiguous. The germline V gene has CDR1 MDHEN and CDR2 SYDVKM. CDR3 length: 14 amino acids. Trimming stripped 6 bases from V and 3 bases from J, with 12 bases between. The CDR3, as DNA: TGTGCCAGCAGACGCGACCCCTACTACAATGAGCAGTTCTTC. Translation gives CASRRDPYYNEQFF.

CDR3 sequence reads: CASSLWVTSGSAGANVLTF. Here the CDR3 DNA reads TGTGCCAGCAGTTTATGGGTTACTAGCGGGAGCGCTGGGGCCAACGTCCTGACTTTC. The rearrangement uses TRBV28 and TRBJ2-6; the match to TRBD2 covers 11 bases. The CDR3 extends over 19 amino acids. J lost 2 bases, V lost 0 bases, and 6 bases had no gene match. Germline V gives CDR1 MDHEN, CDR2 SYDVKM.

This clonotype is deemed medium-sized. The chain has TRBV11-2 and TRBJ2-3, with 10 bases aligning to TRBD2. The germline V gene encodes CDR1 SGHAT and CDR2 FQNNGV. Trimming cost V 1 base and J 5 bases; bases outside gene matches: 6. The length of the CDR3 is 16 residues. The chain's CDR3 is CASSLGSLAGVDTQYF. The CDR3 DNA is TGTGCCAGCAGCTTAGGCTCTCTAGCGGGAGTAGATACGCAGTATTTT. The whole variable domain, remainder taken from reference TRBV11-2 and TRBJ2-3, is EAGVAQSPRYKIIEKRQSVAFWCNPISGHATLYWYQQILGQGPKLLIQFQNNGVVDDSQLPKDRFSAERLKGVDSTLKIQPAKLEDSAVYLCASSLGSLAGVDTQYFGPGTRLTVL.

This clonotype was detected ten times or more. The V and J genes are TRBV5-4 and TRBJ2-2, with a tentative D call TRBD1 (6 bases). Germline-derived CDR1 and CDR2 are SGHNT and YYREEE (reference sequence). This CDR3 has 15 amino acids. V lost 4 bases to trimming and J lost 1 base, with 11 bases between them. The CDR3 region has the DNA TGTGCCAGCAGCGTCGGGACATTGAACACCGGGGAGCTGTTTTTT. This translates into CASSVGTLNTGELFF.

This chain joins TRBV27 and TRBJ1-6; tentatively, D is TRBD1 (5 bases). The germline V gene has CDR1 MNHEY and CDR2 SMNVEV (reference sequence). The CDR3 sequence is 15 residues long. Trimming removed 8 bases at V and 5 bases at J, with 16 bases between. The CDR3 nucleotides read TGTGCCAGCGGCACGAGGGGACTTGATAATTCACCCCTCCACTTT. Encoded protein: CASGTRGLDNSPLHF.

This clonotype was seen at least ten times. The gene calls are TRBV19 and TRBJ1-2; D unresolved. V was shortened by 3 bases and J by 2 bases, with 4 bases between the two germline ends. Germline CDR1 reads LNHDA; CDR2 reads SQIVND (reference sequence). The CDR3 has 12 residues. In DNA, the CDR3 is TGTGCCAGTAGTATGGCAAACTATGGCTACACCTTC. Translated, it gives CASSMANYGYTF.

Of note for this clonotype: This may be a read error: a much more frequent sequence differs by one nucleotide. The genes are TRBV11-2 and TRBJ2-5, with TRBD2 matching over 7 bases. The DNA end is a closer match to TRBJ2-1, so the J assignment may be wrong. This CDR3 contains 15 residues. Per the germline V gene, CDR1 is SGHAT and CDR2 is FQNNGV. CDR3 nucleotides: TGTGCCAGCACCGAGGGACTAACAAACCTCTACGAGCAGTTCTTC. This gives the protein CASTEGLTNLYEQFF.

In regard to this clonotype: This may stem from a read error, because a much larger clone lies one nucleotide away. This chain uses TRBV2 with TRBJ2-3; 11 nucleotides match TRBD2. The J call may be in error: the DNA end matches TRBJ2-7 better. The germline V gene has CDR1 SNHLY and CDR2 FYNNEI. The CDR3 runs to 15 residues. CDR3 nucleotide sequence: TGTGCCAGCAGTGATAGCCTAGCGGGAGGAAATGAGCAGTACTTC. It encodes CASSDSLAGGNEQYF.

In its sample, this clonotype ranks as medium-sized. The genes are TRBV7-8 and TRBJ2-7; TRBD1 aligns across 8 bases. This CDR3 has 14 residues. Trimming cost V 1 base and J 7 bases; bases outside gene matches: 6. Germline V gene lookup returns CDR1 SGHVS and CDR2 FQNEAQ. The CDR3 protein is CASSLGDRSLEQYF. In DNA, the CDR3 is TGTGCCAGCAGCTTAGGGGACAGGTCTCTTGAGCAGTACTTC.

The sample holds a few counts of this clonotype. J is TRBJ2-4 and V is TRBV15; perhaps TRBD1 as D (6 bases). The better agreement between TRBJ2-7 and the DNA end casts doubt on the J call. This CDR3 is 15 amino acids long. Germline V lookup: CDR1 LNHNV, CDR2 YYDKDF (reference sequence). The CDR3 here is CATSPDRSVTYEQYF. The CDR3 region has the DNA TGTGCCACCAGTCCGGACAGAAGTGTAACCTACGAGCAGTACTTC.

With regard to this clonotype: One junction end disagrees with the germline gene, perhaps due to a read error. CDR3 coding DNA: TGTGCTAGCAGCTTAGACCAGACAAACCAAGAGACCCAGTACTTC. Translating gives CASSLDQTNQETQYF. The chain is built from TRBV7-6 and TRBJ2-5; D unresolved. CDR3 size: 15 residues. Germline lookup yields CDR1 SGHVS and CDR2 FNYEAQ.

The chain links TRBV5-3 to TRBJ2-2; TRBD2 agrees at 9 bases. TRBV5-3 belongs to the ORF category, with a function that is uncertain. This CDR3 has 16 residues. J was trimmed by 5 bases and V by 8 bases; bases with no gene match: 13. The CDR3 coding sequence is TGTGCCAGCAGCCCTCGGCGGGAGGGTGATACCGGGGAGCTGTTTTTT. Translated, it gives CASSPRREGDTGELFF.

This clonotype has ten or more counts. V and J are TRBV6-1 and TRBJ1-2; a weak D match, TRBD1 (5 bases). This CDR3 comprises 13 residues. The germline V and J ends were trimmed by 4 bases and 5 bases, with 11 bases remaining between them. CDR1 MNHNS and CDR2 SASEGT come from the germline V gene. The CDR3, as DNA: TGTGCCAGCAGTGCTGGGACGGAGTATGGCTACACCTTC. Its translation: CASSAGTEYGYTF.

This clonotype occurred many times. The J gene is TRBJ1-5, the V gene TRBV2; D call uncertain. Deletions cut 6 bases from V and 0 bases from J, with 9 bases between. The CDR3 has 14 amino acids. Germline CDR1 and CDR2: SNHLY and FYNNEI. In nucleotides, the CDR3 is TGTGCCAGCAGGACGGGGTTTAGCAATCAGCCCCAGCATTTT. Protein sequence: CASRTGFSNQPQHF.

This clonotype was seen many times. The chain carries TRBV5-1 and TRBJ2-6; D is uncertain. This CDR3 contains 18 residues. Per germline, CDR1 SGHRS and CDR2 YFSETQ. Trimming removed 0 bases at V and 1 base at J, with 14 bases between. The CDR3 reads CASSLAGSGLSGANVLTF. The CDR3 region has the DNA TGCGCCAGCAGCTTGGCCGGGTCAGGTCTGTCTGGGGCCAACGTCCTGACTTTC.

This clonotype is labeled as medium-sized. The chain couples TRBV24-1 to TRBJ1-4, with 10 positions matching TRBD1. This CDR3 contains 17 residues. Germline CDR1 reads KGHDR; CDR2 reads SFDVKD. Trimming removed 3 bases from V and 6 bases from J; junction bases left unmatched: 9. The CDR3, as DNA: TGTGCCACCAGTGATCCCACCAGGGGGACAGGGGATGAAAAACTGTTTTTT. Its translation is CATSDPTRGTGDEKLFF.

CDR3 residues: CASSQEGGRIYEQYF. CDR3 bases: TGCGCCAGCAGCCAAGAAGGCGGGAGAATCTACGAGCAGTACTTC. The chain is built from TRBV4-1 and TRBJ2-5; the match to TRBD2 covers 7 bases. Matching the DNA end better, TRBJ2-7 makes the J call doubtful. The CDR3 extends over 15 amino acids. Germline V lookup: CDR1 MGHRA, CDR2 YSYEKL.